This TCR beta chain was sequenced in a study of blood T cell repertoires in COVID-19. The V and J ends lost 6 bases and 5 bases, in that order; junction bases with no gene match: 3. Per germline, CDR1 ENHRY and CDR2 SYGVKD. CDR3 length: 13 amino acids. Within the 2 weeks before study entry, each person in the exposed group met a COVID-19 case. Produced via immunoSEQ multiplex PCR; TCRdb's table is partial and in-frame only. The sample includes some 340,000 clones, roughly 90% of them seen just once. This clone turned up a few times. This receptor was obtained from a woman in her twenties or thirties who had been exposed to COVID-19. The genes are TRBV10-3 and TRBJ1-5; 8 nucleotides line up with TRBD1. Input material: PBMCs or T cells enriched from blood (not recorded which). The CDR3 protein is CAIRETGDQPQHF. The CDR3 bases are TGTGCCATCAGAGAGACAGGGGATCAGCCCCAGCATTTT.